The 18 T cell receptor beta chains below were found in one sample sequenced in a study of blood T cells in healthy people across ages. A J-beta primer mix and a sample-barcoded 5' primer were used in a second PCR of about 7 to 11 cycles. Using its own MiXCR run on the 5' RACE reads, TCRdb lists one record per CDR3 protein. The sample carries around 1,800,000 distinct CDR3 sequences, about two fifths recorded once. Input material: blood. The receptors come from a human donor in good health.

This clonotype was counted a few times. The chain couples TRBV27 to TRBJ1-2; 8 bases align to TRBD1. Germline CDR1 and CDR2: MNHEY and SMNVEV (reference sequence). This CDR3 is 14 amino acids long. Unmatched junction bases numbered 15, after V lost 10 bases and J lost 8 bases. CDR3 in amino acids: CATASGTGDGGYTF. The CDR3 coding sequence is TGTGCCACCGCGTCCGGGACAGGAGATGGGGGCTACACCTTC.

The gene calls are TRBV27 and TRBJ2-4; 8 bases are a match to TRBD1. The DNA matches TRBJ2-7 better at its end, which makes the J call doubtful. The length of the CDR3 is 14 residues. CDR1 is MNHEY and CDR2 is SMNVEV in the germline V gene (reference sequence). The CDR3: CASSRIGQGDEQYF. CDR3 sequence (DNA): TGTGCCAGCAGCCGCATCGGACAGGGCGACGAGCAGTACTTC.

There are a few counts of this clonotype. The V call is TRBV29-1, the J call TRBJ2-5; D might be TRBD1 or TRBD2, each matching 6 bases. Germline CDR1 SQVTM, CDR2 ANQGSEA. The CDR3 runs to 13 residues. Trimming shortened V by 0 bases and J by 5 bases, and 10 bases separated the two germline ends. For the CDR3, the DNA is TGCAGCGTTGAAGAGGCCGGGGGCGAGACCCAGTACTTC. Translating gives CSVEEAGGETQYF.

The chain has TRBV6-5 and TRBJ1-2, with a possible D match to TRBD1 (5 bases). Trimming stripped 7 bases from V and 5 bases from J, with 11 bases between. The CDR3 runs to 12 residues. Germline V lookup: CDR1 MNHEY, CDR2 SVGAGI. CDR3 loop: CASNAQGYGYTF. CDR3 sequence (DNA): TGTGCCAGCAATGCTCAGGGATATGGCTACACCTTC.

DNA for the CDR3: TGTGCCAGCAAACCCGGACAGGGCGATAATGAAAAACTGTTTTTT. It is translated as CASKPGQGDNEKLFF. V and J are TRBV6-1 and TRBJ1-4; 8 bases match TRBD1. The CDR3 has 15 amino acids. CDR1 and CDR2 (germline): MNHNS, SASEGT. V was pared by 7 bases and J by 4 bases, with 8 bases of the junction left unmatched.

The V call is TRBV3-1, the J call TRBJ2-5; 9 bases are a match to TRBD1. This CDR3 has 16 amino acids. The V gene end was trimmed by 5 bases and the J gene end by 2 bases; junction bases not matched to a gene: 9. Germline CDR1 LGHDT, CDR2 YNNKEL (reference sequence). The CDR3 nucleotides read TGTGCCAGCAGCAAGATGGGACAGGGTGGGCAAGAGACCCAGTACTTC. Translated: CASSKMGQGGQETQYF.

This chain uses TRBV30 with TRBJ2-1; D gene ambiguous. Trimming shortened V by 4 bases and J by 4 bases, and 5 bases separated the two germline ends. The CDR3 runs to 11 residues. Germline loops: CDR1 GTSNPN, CDR2 SVGIG (reference sequence). This CDR3 is CAWILYNEQFF. Written as DNA, the CDR3 is TGTGCCTGGATCTTATACAATGAGCAGTTCTTC.

This clonotype occurred a few times. This chain joins TRBV6-5 and TRBJ1-2; no definite D call. Trimming shortened V by 4 bases and J by 7 bases, and 13 bases separated the two germline ends. CDR3 length equals 13 residues. Germline CDR1 MNHEY, CDR2 SVGAGI. The CDR3 region has the DNA TGTGCCAGCAGTTTATTGGGGTTAAGTGGCTACACCTTC. Its translation is CASSLLGLSGYTF.

The J gene is TRBJ1-2, the V gene TRBV20-1; the D is unclear. The germline V gene has CDR1 DFQATT and CDR2 SNEGSKA (reference sequence). There are 16 residues in the CDR3. The germline V and J ends were trimmed by 8 bases and 0 bases, with 22 bases remaining between them. Here the CDR3 DNA reads TGCAGTCCGCATGGGGTTGGCCAACGGGCTAACTATGGCTACACCTTC. Translating gives CSPHGVGQRANYGYTF.

This clonotype was seen only a few times. J is TRBJ1-2 and V is TRBV7-3; possible D gene TRBD1, 5 bases. V lost 5 bases and J lost 8, with 15 bases in between. Germline lookup yields CDR1 SGHTA and CDR2 FQGTGA. The CDR3 consists of 13 residues. This CDR3 is CASSLQGWGGYTF. CDR3 bases: TGTGCCAGCAGCCTCCAGGGTTGGGGGGGCTACACCTTC.

V gene TRBV9 combines with J gene TRBJ1-2; possibly TRBD1 for D (5 bases). This CDR3 is built from 15 residues. CDR1 and CDR2 from the germline V gene are SGDLS and YYNGEE. V lost 2 bases, J lost 1 base, and 12 bases lay in between. The CDR3 sequence is CASSVRLDINYGYTF. The CDR3 DNA sequence: TGTGCCAGCAGCGTCCGACTGGACATTAACTATGGCTACACCTTC.

As for this clonotype: Germline is not matched at one junction end, which may reflect a read error. Here the CDR3 reads CASSLTGTMNGQFF. DNA of the CDR3: TGTGCCAGCAGCTTGACCGGGACAATGAATGGGCAGTTCTTC. The chain couples TRBV5-5 to TRBJ2-1; tentative D call: TRBD1 (6 bases). The CDR3 length is 14 residues. Germline CDR1 reads SGHKS; CDR2 reads YYEKEE (reference sequence).

For this clonotype: A read error may produce the germline difference seen at one junction end. The chain is built from TRBV7-9 and TRBJ2-3, with 9 bases identical to TRBD2. The CDR3 has 17 residues. CDR1 is SEHNR and CDR2 is FQNEAQ in the germline V gene (reference sequence). In DNA, the CDR3 is TGTGCCAGCAGACCTCCGGCGGGGGGGCGGAGCACAGATGCGCAGTATTTT. It is translated as CASRPPAGGRSTDAQYF.

On this clonotype: Sequence at one end of the junction differs from germline and may be a read error. V gene TRBV29-1 combines with J gene TRBJ2-1, with D perhaps given as TRBD1 or TRBD2 (6 bases each). The germline V gene has CDR1 SQVTM and CDR2 ANQGSEA. The CDR3 totals 15 residues. The CDR3, as DNA: TGCGGCGTTGAAGCGCACAAGGGGGGCTACAATGAGCAGTTCTTC. Translation gives CGVEAHKGGYNEQFF.

This chain joins TRBV7-9 and TRBJ2-1, with 12 bases aligning to TRBD1. The CDR3 is 17 amino acids. J gave up 4 bases and V 5 bases, and 9 bases lay outside the gene matches. Germline V gene lookup returns CDR1 SEHNR and CDR2 FQNEAQ (reference sequence). The CDR3, as DNA: TGTGCCAGCAGCGCCCCGGGACAGGGGGCTGGATACAATGAGCAGTTCTTC. It encodes CASSAPGQGAGYNEQFF.

The V call is TRBV7-9, the J call TRBJ2-3; 7 bases line up with TRBD2. CDR3 size: 18 residues. The V gene end was trimmed by 4 bases and the J gene end by 0 bases; junction bases not matched to a gene: 13. Germline V gives CDR1 SEHNR, CDR2 FQNEAQ (reference sequence). Here the CDR3 reads CASSSPRSGASSTDTQYF. CDR3 nucleotides: TGTGCCAGCAGCTCCCCGAGGAGCGGGGCTAGCAGCACAGATACGCAGTATTTT.

The chain couples TRBV6-5 to TRBJ1-2, with D tentatively TRBD1 (5 bases). This CDR3 has 14 residues. The V end was cut by 7 bases, the J end by 2 bases, with 14 bases between. Germline V gene lookup returns CDR1 MNHEY and CDR2 SVGAGI. In nucleotides, the CDR3 is TGTGCCAGCAAACTCGGGGCAGGGAACTATGGCTACACCTTC. The encoded protein is CASKLGAGNYGYTF.

This chain links TRBV6-2 or TRBV6-3 with TRBJ1-2; 8 bases align to TRBD1. The CDR3 is 16 residues long. The germline V gene encodes CDR1 MNHEY and CDR2 SVGEGT. V was pared by 1 base and J by 2 bases, with 6 bases of the junction left unmatched. This CDR3 is CASSYLGQAANYGYTF. CDR3 in DNA: TGTGCCAGCAGTTACTTGGGACAGGCCGCGAACTATGGCTACACCTTC.